These T cell receptor beta chains were read from a single sample in a study of T cell responses to AZD1222 COVID-19 vaccine. Clones were sequenced by immunoSEQ multiplex PCR, and TCRdb holds only the in-frame ones, with some missing. The sample contains about 110,000 clones, around 90% of which appear only once. Sequences were derived from peripheral blood, sampled 28 days after the second AZD1222 dose. The receptors stem from an adult who received the AZD1222 COVID-19 vaccine. Each CDR3 is given with its conserved first and last residue. The D gene is left open where the match is weak. Some rows mark clone size as missing; the rest say once, few, many or name a class of expanded clone.

J: TRBJ2-4
D: -
size: -
V: TRBV3-1/TRBV3-2
CDR3: CASSQGAGDIQYF
DNA: TGTGCCAGCAGCCAGGGGGCGGGTGACATTCAGTACTTC

J: TRBJ2-5
D: -
size: -
V: TRBV19
CDR3: CASSFDGKETQYF
DNA: TGTGCCAGTAGCTTCGACGGGAAAGAGACCCAGTACTTC

J: TRBJ2-7
D: -
size: -
V: TRBV25-1
CDR3: CASSELDGPYEQYF
DNA: TGTGCCAGCAGTGAATTGGACGGTCCCTACGAGCAGTACTTC

J: TRBJ1-1
D: -
size: -
V: TRBV10-3
CDR3: CAIAAELWTEAFF
DNA: TGTGCCATCGCGGCCGAACTTTGGACTGAAGCTTTCTTT

J: TRBJ2-7
D: TRBD2
size: -
V: TRBV7-9
CDR3: CASSRPGLAGASEQYF
DNA: TGTGCCAGCAGCCGTCCAGGACTAGCGGGAGCAAGCGAGCAGTACTTC

J: TRBJ1-3
D: TRBD1
size: -
V: TRBV10-3
CDR3: CAISGGTGLSGNTIYF
DNA: TGTGCCATCAGTGGCGGGACAGGCCTTTCTGGAAACACCATATATTTT

J: TRBJ1-1
D: -
size: once
V: TRBV5-1
CDR3: CASSPTREGGTEAFF
DNA: TGCGCCAGCAGCCCGACGCGAGAGGGGGGGACTGAAGCTTTCTTT

J: TRBJ1-1
D: -
size: -
V: TRBV18
CDR3: CASGQGVNTEAFF
DNA: TGTGCCAGCGGTCAGGGAGTGAACACTGAAGCTTTCTTT

J: TRBJ2-3
D: TRBD2
size: once
V: TRBV10-1
CDR3: CASSESLAGDEYF
DNA: TGCGCCAGCAGTGAGTCCCTTGCGGGAGACGAGTATTTT

J: TRBJ2-3
D: -
size: -
V: TRBV3-1/TRBV3-2
CDR3: CASSQGFLSTDTQYF
DNA: TGTGCCAGCAGCCAGGGATTCCTTAGCACAGATACGCAGTATTTT

J: TRBJ2-7
D: TRBD1
size: -
V: TRBV9
CDR3: CASSAGAGQGAYEQYF
DNA: TGTGCCAGCAGCGCGGGGGCGGGACAGGGGGCCTACGAGCAGTACTTC

J: TRBJ1-2
D: -
size: -
V: TRBV7-9
CDR3: CASEGTINGYTF
DNA: TGTGCCAGCGAAGGCACCATCAATGGCTACACCTTC

J: TRBJ1-2
D: -
size: -
V: TRBV7-9
CDR3: CASSLEQYGGYTF
DNA: TGTGCCAGCAGCTTAGAACAGTATGGTGGCTACACCTTC

J: TRBJ2-3
D: -
size: -
V: TRBV3-1/TRBV3-2
CDR3: CASSQDFGTSTDTQYF
DNA: TGTGCCAGCAGCCAAGATTTTGGGACCTCCACAGATACGCAGTATTTT

J: TRBJ2-7
D: TRBD2
size: -
V: TRBV19
CDR3: CAGKGTWDYKTYEQYF
DNA: TGTGCCGGAAAGGGGACTTGGGACTACAAAACCTACGAGCAGTACTTC

J: TRBJ1-1
D: TRBD1
size: -
V: TRBV4-1
CDR3: CASSHLLDRGTLNTEAFF
DNA: TGCGCCAGCAGCCACTTGCTTGACAGGGGGACGCTGAACACTGAAGCTTTCTTT

J: TRBJ1-2
D: TRBD1
size: -
V: TRBV19
CDR3: CASSLQGAKGYTF
DNA: TGTGCCAGTAGTCTACAGGGGGCAAAAGGCTACACCTTC

J: TRBJ2-3
D: TRBD2
size: -
V: TRBV19
CDR3: CASSIPLAGVEDTQYF
DNA: TGTGCCAGTAGTATCCCGCTAGCGGGAGTTGAAGATACGCAGTATTTT

J: TRBJ1-2
D: -
size: once
V: TRBV6-5
CDR3: CASRGVRPNYGYTF
DNA: TGTGCCAGCCGCGGAGTTCGGCCCAACTATGGCTACACCTTC

J: TRBJ1-5
D: -
size: -
V: TRBV28
CDR3: CASSAPGPNIVNQPQHF
DNA: TGTGCCAGCAGTGCCCCGGGCCCCAATATTGTTAATCAGCCCCAGCATTTT

J: TRBJ2-7
D: -
size: -
V: TRBV12-3/TRBV12-4
CDR3: CASSSYTPHEQYF
DNA: TGTGCCAGCAGTTCCTACACCCCCCACGAGCAGTACTTC

J: TRBJ2-5
D: TRBD1
size: -
V: TRBV6-5
CDR3: CASRQGATQETQYF
DNA: TGTGCCAGCAGACAGGGGGCGACCCAAGAGACCCAGTACTTC

J: TRBJ2-3
D: TRBD1
size: -
V: TRBV7-9
CDR3: CASRLTGRSTHDTQYF
DNA: TGTGCCAGCAGGCTGACAGGGAGATCAACCCACGATACGCAGTATTTT

J: TRBJ1-4
D: -
size: once
V: TRBV2
CDR3: CASTYRAANEKLFF
DNA: TGTGCCAGCACCTACAGAGCAGCTAATGAAAAACTGTTTTTT

J: TRBJ2-5
D: -
size: -
V: TRBV11-3
CDR3: CASSFGHSETQYF
DNA: TGTGCCAGCAGCTTTGGACACTCAGAGACCCAGTACTTC

J: TRBJ2-5
D: -
size: -
V: TRBV11-3
CDR3: CASSLRGRWQETQYF
DNA: TGTGCCAGCAGCTTAAGGGGACGGTGGCAAGAGACCCAGTACTTC

J: TRBJ1-2
D: -
size: -
V: TRBV7-6
CDR3: CASSLRVTGQDGYTF
DNA: TGTGCCAGCAGCTTAAGGGTGACGGGCCAGGACGGCTACACCTTC

J: TRBJ2-7
D: TRBD1
size: -
V: TRBV5-1
CDR3: CASNPGQDSYEQYF
DNA: TGCGCCAGCAATCCGGGACAGGACTCCTACGAGCAGTACTTC

J: TRBJ2-1
D: TRBD2
size: -
V: TRBV3-1/TRBV3-2
CDR3: CASNFGGNEQFF
DNA: TGTGCCAGCAACTTCGGGGGGAATGAGCAGTTCTTC

J: TRBJ2-7
D: TRBD1
size: -
V: TRBV10-3
CDR3: CAISPGQGAIEQYF
DNA: TGTGCCATCAGCCCGGGACAGGGGGCTATCGAGCAGTACTTC

J: TRBJ2-7
D: TRBD2
size: -
V: TRBV10-3
CDR3: CAISGLAGGHYEQYF
DNA: TGTGCCATCAGTGGACTAGCGGGAGGGCACTACGAGCAGTACTTC

J: TRBJ1-2
D: -
size: -
V: TRBV5-8
CDR3: CASSRWIEVDYGYTF
DNA: TGTGCCAGCAGCCGTTGGATCGAAGTGGACTATGGCTACACCTTC

J: TRBJ1-3
D: -
size: -
V: TRBV7-9
CDR3: CASSPVLGVSGNTIYF
DNA: TGTGCCAGCAGCCCCGTTCTGGGGGTCTCGGGAAACACCATATATTTT

J: TRBJ1-2
D: TRBD1
size: -
V: TRBV19
CDR3: CASRQTGGGGYTF
DNA: TGTGCCAGTAGACAGACAGGGGGGGGTGGCTACACCTTC

J: TRBJ1-5
D: -
size: -
V: TRBV19
CDR3: CASSIPHIPPYQPQHF
DNA: TGTGCCAGTAGTATCCCCCACATTCCTCCCTATCAGCCCCAGCATTTT

J: TRBJ2-1
D: TRBD1
size: -
V: TRBV5-8
CDR3: CASSLTRTGFQNYNEQFF
DNA: TGTGCCAGCAGCTTGACCCGGACAGGGTTCCAGAATTACAATGAGCAGTTCTTC

J: TRBJ2-1
D: TRBD2
size: -
V: TRBV14
CDR3: CASSQDRTSGSKWSYNEQFF
DNA: TGTGCCAGCAGCCAAGATCGGACTAGCGGGAGTAAGTGGTCCTACAATGAGCAGTTCTTC

J: TRBJ2-3
D: TRBD1
size: -
V: TRBV19
CDR3: CASSAGTASTDTQYF
DNA: TGTGCCAGTAGCGCCGGGACAGCCTCCACAGATACGCAGTATTTT

J: TRBJ2-7
D: TRBD1
size: -
V: TRBV5-6
CDR3: CASSPGQVGEQYF
DNA: TGTGCCAGCAGCCCCGGACAGGTTGGGGAGCAGTACTTC

J: TRBJ2-1
D: -
size: -
V: TRBV19
CDR3: CASRPGRAWNEQFF
DNA: TGTGCCAGTAGGCCGGGACGAGCGTGGAATGAGCAGTTCTTC

J: TRBJ2-7
D: -
size: -
V: TRBV30
CDR3: CAWSVPLQGYEQYF
DNA: TGTGCCTGGAGTGTCCCCCTACAGGGATACGAGCAGTACTTC

J: TRBJ1-6
D: -
size: -
V: TRBV27
CDR3: CASSLGSYNSPLHF
DNA: TGTGCCAGCAGTTTGGGGTCCTATAATTCACCCCTCCACTTT

J: TRBJ1-1
D: -
size: -
V: TRBV11-2
CDR3: CASSSDPNTEAFF
DNA: TGTGCCAGCAGCTCGGACCCTAACACTGAAGCTTTCTTT

J: TRBJ2-1
D: TRBD1
size: -
V: TRBV19
CDR3: CASTHRGWGNEQFF
DNA: TGTGCCAGTACTCACAGGGGCTGGGGCAATGAGCAGTTCTTC

J: TRBJ2-2
D: TRBD2
size: -
V: TRBV19
CDR3: CASSKPWMTSGRDTGELFF
DNA: TGTGCCAGTAGTAAACCCTGGATGACTAGCGGGAGGGACACCGGGGAGCTGTTTTTT

J: TRBJ1-2
D: -
size: -
V: TRBV5-1
CDR3: CASSTPLEGNYGYTF
DNA: TGCGCCAGCAGCACCCCCCTCGAGGGGAACTATGGCTACACCTTC

J: TRBJ1-4
D: TRBD1
size: -
V: TRBV19
CDR3: CASSRRQGAGEKLFF
DNA: TGTGCCAGTAGTAGACGACAGGGGGCAGGGGAAAAACTGTTTTTT

J: TRBJ2-3
D: TRBD2
size: -
V: TRBV5-1
CDR3: CASSLGGLASTDTQYF
DNA: TGCGCCAGCAGCTTGGGGGGACTAGCCTCCACAGATACGCAGTATTTT

J: TRBJ2-2
D: -
size: -
V: TRBV2
CDR3: CASRVDIAGGNGELFF
DNA: TGTGCCAGCAGGGTCGACATTGCGGGCGGGAACGGGGAGCTGTTTTTT

J: TRBJ1-3
D: TRBD1
size: -
V: TRBV4-1
CDR3: CASSQVGAGGSGNTIYF
DNA: TGCGCCAGCAGCCAAGTCGGGGCAGGGGGCTCTGGAAACACCATATATTTT

J: TRBJ1-6
D: TRBD1
size: -
V: TRBV30
CDR3: CAWSVDRGGSPLHF
DNA: TGTGCCTGGAGTGTAGACAGGGGAGGTTCACCCCTCCACTTT

J: TRBJ2-3
D: TRBD2
size: -
V: TRBV5-6
CDR3: CASSLARIAGPTDTQYF
DNA: TGTGCCAGCAGCTTGGCCAGGATAGCGGGGCCCACAGATACGCAGTATTTT

J: TRBJ1-5
D: -
size: -
V: TRBV3-1/TRBV3-2
CDR3: CASSPTGGGQPQHF
DNA: TGTGCCAGCAGCCCCACCGGGGGTGGTCAGCCCCAGCATTTT

J: TRBJ2-1
D: -
size: -
V: TRBV11-1
CDR3: CASSLVEGNEQFF
DNA: TGTGCCAGCAGCTTAGTCGAAGGGAATGAGCAGTTCTTC

J: TRBJ1-5
D: TRBD1
size: -
V: TRBV10-3
CDR3: CAISRDSLNQPQHF
DNA: TGTGCCATCAGCAGGGACAGTCTAAATCAGCCCCAGCATTTT